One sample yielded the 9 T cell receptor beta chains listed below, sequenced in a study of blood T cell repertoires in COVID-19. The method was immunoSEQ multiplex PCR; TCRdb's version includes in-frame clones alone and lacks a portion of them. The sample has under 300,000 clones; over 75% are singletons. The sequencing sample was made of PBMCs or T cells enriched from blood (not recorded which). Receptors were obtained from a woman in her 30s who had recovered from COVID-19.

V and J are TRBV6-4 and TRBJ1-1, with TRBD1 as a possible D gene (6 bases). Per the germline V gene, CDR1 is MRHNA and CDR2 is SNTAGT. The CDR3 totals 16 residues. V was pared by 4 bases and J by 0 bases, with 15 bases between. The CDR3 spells CASSAAGAGMNTEAFF. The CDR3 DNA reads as TGTGCCAGCAGTGCCGCGGGGGCAGGGATGAACACTGAAGCTTTCTTT.

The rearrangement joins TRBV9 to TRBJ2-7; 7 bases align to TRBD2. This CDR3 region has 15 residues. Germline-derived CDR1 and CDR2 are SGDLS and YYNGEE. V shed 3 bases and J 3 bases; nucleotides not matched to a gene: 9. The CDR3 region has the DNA TGTGCCAGCAGCGCCCTCGGAGCGGGGAGCTACGAGCAGTACTTC. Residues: CASSALGAGSYEQYF.

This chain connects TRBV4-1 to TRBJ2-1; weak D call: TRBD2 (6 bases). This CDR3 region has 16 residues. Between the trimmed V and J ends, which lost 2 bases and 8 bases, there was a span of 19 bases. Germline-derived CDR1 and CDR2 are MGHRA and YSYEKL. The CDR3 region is CASSQLGYGGSDEQFF. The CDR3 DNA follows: TGCGCCAGCAGCCAATTGGGATACGGGGGAAGCGATGAGCAGTTCTTC.

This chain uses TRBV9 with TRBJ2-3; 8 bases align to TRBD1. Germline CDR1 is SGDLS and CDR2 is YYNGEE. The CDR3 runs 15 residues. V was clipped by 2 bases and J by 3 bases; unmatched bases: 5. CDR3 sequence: CASSVGQGRTDTQYF. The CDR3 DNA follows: TGTGCCAGCAGCGTTGGACAGGGTAGGACAGATACGCAGTATTTT.

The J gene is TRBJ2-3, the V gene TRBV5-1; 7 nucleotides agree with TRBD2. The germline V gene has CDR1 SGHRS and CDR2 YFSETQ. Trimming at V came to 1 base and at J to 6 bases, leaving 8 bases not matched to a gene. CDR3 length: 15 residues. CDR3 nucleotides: TGCGCCAGCAGCTTGCGGGGGGTTCAAGGGGATACGCAGTATTTT. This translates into CASSLRGVQGDTQYF.

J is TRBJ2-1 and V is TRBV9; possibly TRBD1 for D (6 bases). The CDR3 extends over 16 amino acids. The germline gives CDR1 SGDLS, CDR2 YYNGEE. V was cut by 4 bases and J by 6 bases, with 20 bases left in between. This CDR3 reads CASSSSPLGGINEQFF. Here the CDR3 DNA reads TGTGCCAGCAGCTCGAGTCCCTTAGGGGGAATCAATGAGCAGTTCTTC.

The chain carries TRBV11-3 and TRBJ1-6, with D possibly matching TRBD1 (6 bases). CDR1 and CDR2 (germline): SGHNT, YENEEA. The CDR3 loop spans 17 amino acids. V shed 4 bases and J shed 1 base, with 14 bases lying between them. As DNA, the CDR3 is TGTGCCAGCAGCTCACACGGGGGGCGTTCCTATAATTCACCCCTCCACTTT. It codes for CASSSHGGRSYNSPLHF.

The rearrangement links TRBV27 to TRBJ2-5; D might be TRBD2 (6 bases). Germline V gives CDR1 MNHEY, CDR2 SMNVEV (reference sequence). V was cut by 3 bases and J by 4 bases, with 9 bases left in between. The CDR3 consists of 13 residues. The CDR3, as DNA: TGTGCCAGCAGTTTCCGGGAGCGAGAGACCCAGTACTTC. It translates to CASSFRERETQYF.

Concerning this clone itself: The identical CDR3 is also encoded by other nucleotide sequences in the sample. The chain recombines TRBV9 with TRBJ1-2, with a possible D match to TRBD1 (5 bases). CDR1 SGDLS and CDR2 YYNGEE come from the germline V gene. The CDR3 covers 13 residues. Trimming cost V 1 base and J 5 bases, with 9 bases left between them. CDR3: CASSVQGGYGYTF. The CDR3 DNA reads TGTGCCAGCAGCGTACAGGGAGGTTATGGCTACACCTTC.